This TCR beta chain derives from a study of molecular identifiers for immune sequencing clone quantification. Study outcomes and limitations: Over 98% of effector molecules, but under 1% in naive cells, were held by clones with more than 20 RNA copies.

The authors gated naive CD8 T cells as CD8+CD4-CCR7+CD45RA+ for sorting. Concerning this clonotype itself: Its target is unknown. This could be a read error, since a much larger clone is one nucleotide away.

CDR3 length: 14 amino acids. Germline V gene data show CDR1 as SGHAT and CDR2 as FQNNGV. TCRdb re-called the PCR reads through MiXCR, storing one row per CDR3 protein. This table has about 640,000 distinct CDR3 sequences, roughly 21% appearing once. Sequencing used naive CD8+ T cells from blood, with Jurkat cell RNA spiked in. Subset in this sample: FACS-sorted CD8+CD4-CCR7+CD45RA+ naive T cells. V gene TRBV11-2 combines with J gene TRBJ1-1; D not certain. The TCR comes from a human donor in good health. Some libraries in this study had Jurkat cell RNA spiked in. CDR3 sequence reads: CASGLERHGTEAFF. CDR3 sequence (DNA): TGTGCCAGCGGCTTAGAAAGGCACGGTACTGAAGCTTTCTTT.